The subject of this entry is one T cell receptor beta chain. The sample belongs to a study of cytomegalovirus exposure and HLA in healthy donors. Germline CDR1 SGHTS, CDR2 YDEGEE. V was clipped by 3 bases and J by 4 bases; unmatched bases: 7. The CDR3 totals 16 residues. The primer mix had 60 Vbeta and 13 Jbeta primers. TCRdb keeps only in-frame clones here, not all; method: immunoSEQ multiplex PCR. Among 150,000 to 200,000 clones, over 70% were seen once, and the ten largest hold 1.5% to 2%. The chain uses TRBV5-8 and TRBJ2-5, with 12 positions matching TRBD2. Sequenced material: PBMCs. The clonotype originates from a middle-aged man in good health and CMV-seropositive. This CDR3 reads CASSSFGLAGTETQYF. The DNA of the CDR3 is TGTGCCAGCAGCTCCTTTGGACTAGCGGGGACAGAGACCCAGTACTTC. Full variable domain (remainder filled in from reference TRBV5-8 and TRBJ2-5): EAGVTQSPTHLIKTRGQQATLRCSPISGHTSVYWYQQALGLGLQFLLWYDEGEERNRGNFPPRFSGRQFPNYSSELNVNALELEDSALYLCASSSFGLAGTETQYFGPGTRLLVL.